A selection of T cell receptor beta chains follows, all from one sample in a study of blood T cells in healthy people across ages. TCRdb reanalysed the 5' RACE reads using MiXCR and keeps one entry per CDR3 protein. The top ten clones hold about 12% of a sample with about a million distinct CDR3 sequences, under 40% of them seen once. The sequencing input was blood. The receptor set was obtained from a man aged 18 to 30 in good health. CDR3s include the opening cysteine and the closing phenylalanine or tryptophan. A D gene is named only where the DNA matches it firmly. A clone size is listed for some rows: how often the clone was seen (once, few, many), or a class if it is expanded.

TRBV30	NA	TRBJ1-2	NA	CAWTGSNGYTF	TGTGCCTGGACGGGGAGTAATGGCTACACCTTC
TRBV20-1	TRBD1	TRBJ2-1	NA	CSATRDRLDEQFF	TGCAGTGCTACACGGGACAGGCTCGATGAGCAGTTCTTC
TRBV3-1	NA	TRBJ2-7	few	CASSQAHEQYF	TGTGCCAGCAGCCAAGCCCACGAGCAGTACTTC
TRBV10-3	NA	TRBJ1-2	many	CAIRDSYNYGYTF	TGTGCCATCAGGGACAGTTATAACTATGGCTACACCTTC
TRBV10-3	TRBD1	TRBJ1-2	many	CAIFRAGQRNYGYTF	TGTGCCATCTTCCGTGCGGGACAGCGAAACTATGGCTACACCTTC
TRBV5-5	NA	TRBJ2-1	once	CASSLLARWDEQFF	TGTGCCAGCAGCTTGTTAGCAAGGTGGGATGAGCAGTTCTTC
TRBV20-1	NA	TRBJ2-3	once	CSARDGSGGLTDTQYF	TGCAGTGCTAGAGATGGAAGTGGGGGCCTCACAGATACGCAGTATTTT
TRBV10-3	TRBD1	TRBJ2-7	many	CAMGDRVPYEQYF	TGTGCCATGGGGGACAGGGTACCCTACGAGCAGTACTTC
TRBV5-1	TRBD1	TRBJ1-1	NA	CASSVQGIAIAEAFF	TGCGCCAGCAGCGTACAGGGGATCGCGATCGCTGAAGCTTTCTTT
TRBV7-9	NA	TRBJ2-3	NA	CASSRWDQNTDTQYF	TGTGCCAGCAGCCGTTGGGACCAGAACACAGATACGCAGTATTTT
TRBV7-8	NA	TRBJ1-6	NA	CASSLVGLKNSPLHF	TGTGCCAGCAGCTTAGTGGGGTTAAAGAATTCACCCCTCCACTTT
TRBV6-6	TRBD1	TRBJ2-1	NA	CASSQGDGIYNEQFF	TGTGCCAGCAGTCAGGGGGACGGGATTTACAATGAGCAGTTCTTC
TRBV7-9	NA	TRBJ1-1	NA	CASSSLSTEAFF	TGTGCCAGCAGCTCCCTAAGCACTGAAGCTTTCTTT
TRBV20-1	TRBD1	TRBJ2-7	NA	CSASDRDRTYEQYF	TGCAGTGCTAGTGACCGGGACAGGACCTACGAGCAGTACTTC
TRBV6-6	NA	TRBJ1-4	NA	CASSSIGKLFF	TGTGCCAGTTCCTCCATTGGGAAACTGTTTTTT
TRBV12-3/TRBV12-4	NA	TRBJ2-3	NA	CASSFDVGRDTQYF	TGTGCCAGCAGTTTCGATGTGGGGCGCGATACGCAGTATTTT
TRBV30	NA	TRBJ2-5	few	CAWSADRQETQYF	TGTGCCTGGAGTGCCGACAGACAAGAGACCCAGTACTTC
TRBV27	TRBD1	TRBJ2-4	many	CASRDRGKNIQYF	TGTGCCAGCAGAGACAGGGGCAAAAACATTCAGTACTTC
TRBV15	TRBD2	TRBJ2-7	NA	CATSTSGGNYNEQYF	TGTGCCACCAGCACCTCGGGAGGGAATTACAATGAGCAGTACTTC
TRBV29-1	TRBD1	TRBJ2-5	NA	CSVTPLFGQGGEETQYF	TGCAGCGTCACCCCTCTCTTTGGACAGGGAGGCGAAGAGACCCAGTACTTC
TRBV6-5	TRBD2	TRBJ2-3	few	CASSFSGTSGTDTQYF	TGTGCCAGCAGTTTTTCCGGGACTAGTGGCACAGATACGCAGTATTTT
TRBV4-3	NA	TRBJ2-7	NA	CASSQESAGGGEQYF	TGCGCCAGCAGCCAAGAGTCAGCCGGGGGCGGGGAGCAGTACTTC
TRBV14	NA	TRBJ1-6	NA	CASSHDINSPLHF	TGTGCCAGCAGCCATGACATAAATTCACCCCTCCACTTT
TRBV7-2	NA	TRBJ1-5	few	CASSLQTVSNQPQHF	TGTGCCAGCAGCCTACAGACAGTTAGCAATCAGCCCCAGCATTTT
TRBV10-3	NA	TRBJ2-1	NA	CAISEVLLTYNEQFF	TGTGCCATCAGTGAGGTGCTACTTACCTACAATGAGCAGTTCTTC
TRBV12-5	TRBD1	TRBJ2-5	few	CASGLVLGNRGRLLGTQYF	TGTGCTAGTGGTTTGGTACTGGGGAACAGGGGGCGCTTACTTGGGACCCAGTACTTC
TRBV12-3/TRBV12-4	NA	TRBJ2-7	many	CASSLSLGYEQYF	TGTGCCAGCAGTTTAAGTCTAGGCTACGAGCAGTACTTC
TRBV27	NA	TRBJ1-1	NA	CASKATLGDTEAFF	TGTGCCAGCAAGGCGACGCTTGGTGACACTGAAGCTTTCTTT
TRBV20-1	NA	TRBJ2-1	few	CSARSVEGEVNEQFF	TGCAGTGCTAGATCCGTGGAGGGGGAGGTCAATGAGCAGTTCTTC
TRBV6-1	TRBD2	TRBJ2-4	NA	CASSRGLAGVAKNIQYF	TGTGCCAGCAGCAGGGGACTAGCGGGAGTAGCCAAAAACATTCAGTACTTC
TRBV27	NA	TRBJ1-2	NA	CASSLSEAGFGGYTF	TGTGCCAGCAGTTTATCGGAGGCGGGGTTTGGAGGCTACACCTTC
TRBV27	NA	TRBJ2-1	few	CASSSIISSYNEQFF	TGTGCCAGCAGTTCCATCATTAGCTCCTACAATGAGCAGTTCTTC
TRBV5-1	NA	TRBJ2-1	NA	CASSLTGLPFEQFF	TGCGCCAGCAGCTTAACAGGCTTACCATTTGAGCAGTTCTTC
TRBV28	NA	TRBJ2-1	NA	CASSLGWGAETNEQFF	TGTGCCAGCAGTCTTGGTTGGGGGGCGGAAACGAATGAGCAGTTCTTC
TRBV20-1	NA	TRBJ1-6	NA	CSAEYNSPLHF	TGCAGTGCTGAATACAATTCACCCCTCCACTTT
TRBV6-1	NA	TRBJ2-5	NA	CASSRRGLETQYF	TGTGCCAGCAGTCGAAGAGGGTTAGAGACCCAGTACTTC
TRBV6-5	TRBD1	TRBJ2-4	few	CASSTGGWAKNIQYF	TGTGCCAGCAGTACAGGGGGCTGGGCCAAAAACATTCAGTACTTC
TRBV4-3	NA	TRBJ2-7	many	CASSQSAQGSSYEQYF	TGCGCCAGCAGCCAAAGCGCGCAGGGGAGCTCCTACGAGCAGTACTTC
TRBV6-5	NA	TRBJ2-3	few	CASRGQTGTQYF	TGTGCCAGCAGGGGCCAAACCGGTACGCAGTATTTT
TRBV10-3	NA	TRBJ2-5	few	CAISEYRDGETQYF	TGTGCCATCAGTGAGTACAGGGATGGAGAGACCCAGTACTTC
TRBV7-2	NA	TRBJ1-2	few	CASSLGGRSGYTF	TGTGCCAGCAGCTTAGGAGGTCGGTCTGGCTACACCTTC
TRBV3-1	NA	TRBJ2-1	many	CASSSDRYNEQFF	TGTGCCAGCAGCTCTGACCGCTACAATGAGCAGTTCTTC
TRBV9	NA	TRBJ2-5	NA	CASSVEAVEVETQYF	TGTGCCAGCAGCGTAGAAGCGGTCGAGGTGGAGACCCAGTACTTC
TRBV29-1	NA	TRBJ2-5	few	CSVEDQERWGEETQYF	TGCAGCGTTGAAGATCAGGAGCGGTGGGGTGAAGAGACCCAGTACTTC
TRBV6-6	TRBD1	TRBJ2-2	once	CASSYSPTGGFTGELFF	TGTGCCAGCAGTTACTCCCCGACAGGGGGCTTCACCGGGGAGCTGTTTTTT
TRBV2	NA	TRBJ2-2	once	CASSPGTSNTGELFF	TGTGCCAGCAGCCCCGGGACTTCAAACACCGGGGAGCTGTTTTTT
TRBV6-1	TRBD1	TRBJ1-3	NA	CATSDRDRDGNTIYF	TGTGCCACATCCGACCGGGACAGGGATGGAAACACCATATATTTT